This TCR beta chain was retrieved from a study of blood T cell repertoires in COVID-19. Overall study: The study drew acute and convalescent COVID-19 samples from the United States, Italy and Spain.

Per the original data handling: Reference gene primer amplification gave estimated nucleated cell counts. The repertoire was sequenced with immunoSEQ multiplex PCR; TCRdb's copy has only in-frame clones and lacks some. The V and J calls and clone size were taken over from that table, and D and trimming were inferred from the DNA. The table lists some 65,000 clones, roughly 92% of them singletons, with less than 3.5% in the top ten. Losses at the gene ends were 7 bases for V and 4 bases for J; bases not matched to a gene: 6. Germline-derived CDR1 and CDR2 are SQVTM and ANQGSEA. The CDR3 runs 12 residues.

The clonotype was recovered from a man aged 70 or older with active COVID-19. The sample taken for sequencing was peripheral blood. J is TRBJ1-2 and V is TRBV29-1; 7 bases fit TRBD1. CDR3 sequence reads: CSAGGEGYGYTF. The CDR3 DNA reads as TGCAGCGCAGGGGGGGAGGGCTATGGCTACACCTTC.